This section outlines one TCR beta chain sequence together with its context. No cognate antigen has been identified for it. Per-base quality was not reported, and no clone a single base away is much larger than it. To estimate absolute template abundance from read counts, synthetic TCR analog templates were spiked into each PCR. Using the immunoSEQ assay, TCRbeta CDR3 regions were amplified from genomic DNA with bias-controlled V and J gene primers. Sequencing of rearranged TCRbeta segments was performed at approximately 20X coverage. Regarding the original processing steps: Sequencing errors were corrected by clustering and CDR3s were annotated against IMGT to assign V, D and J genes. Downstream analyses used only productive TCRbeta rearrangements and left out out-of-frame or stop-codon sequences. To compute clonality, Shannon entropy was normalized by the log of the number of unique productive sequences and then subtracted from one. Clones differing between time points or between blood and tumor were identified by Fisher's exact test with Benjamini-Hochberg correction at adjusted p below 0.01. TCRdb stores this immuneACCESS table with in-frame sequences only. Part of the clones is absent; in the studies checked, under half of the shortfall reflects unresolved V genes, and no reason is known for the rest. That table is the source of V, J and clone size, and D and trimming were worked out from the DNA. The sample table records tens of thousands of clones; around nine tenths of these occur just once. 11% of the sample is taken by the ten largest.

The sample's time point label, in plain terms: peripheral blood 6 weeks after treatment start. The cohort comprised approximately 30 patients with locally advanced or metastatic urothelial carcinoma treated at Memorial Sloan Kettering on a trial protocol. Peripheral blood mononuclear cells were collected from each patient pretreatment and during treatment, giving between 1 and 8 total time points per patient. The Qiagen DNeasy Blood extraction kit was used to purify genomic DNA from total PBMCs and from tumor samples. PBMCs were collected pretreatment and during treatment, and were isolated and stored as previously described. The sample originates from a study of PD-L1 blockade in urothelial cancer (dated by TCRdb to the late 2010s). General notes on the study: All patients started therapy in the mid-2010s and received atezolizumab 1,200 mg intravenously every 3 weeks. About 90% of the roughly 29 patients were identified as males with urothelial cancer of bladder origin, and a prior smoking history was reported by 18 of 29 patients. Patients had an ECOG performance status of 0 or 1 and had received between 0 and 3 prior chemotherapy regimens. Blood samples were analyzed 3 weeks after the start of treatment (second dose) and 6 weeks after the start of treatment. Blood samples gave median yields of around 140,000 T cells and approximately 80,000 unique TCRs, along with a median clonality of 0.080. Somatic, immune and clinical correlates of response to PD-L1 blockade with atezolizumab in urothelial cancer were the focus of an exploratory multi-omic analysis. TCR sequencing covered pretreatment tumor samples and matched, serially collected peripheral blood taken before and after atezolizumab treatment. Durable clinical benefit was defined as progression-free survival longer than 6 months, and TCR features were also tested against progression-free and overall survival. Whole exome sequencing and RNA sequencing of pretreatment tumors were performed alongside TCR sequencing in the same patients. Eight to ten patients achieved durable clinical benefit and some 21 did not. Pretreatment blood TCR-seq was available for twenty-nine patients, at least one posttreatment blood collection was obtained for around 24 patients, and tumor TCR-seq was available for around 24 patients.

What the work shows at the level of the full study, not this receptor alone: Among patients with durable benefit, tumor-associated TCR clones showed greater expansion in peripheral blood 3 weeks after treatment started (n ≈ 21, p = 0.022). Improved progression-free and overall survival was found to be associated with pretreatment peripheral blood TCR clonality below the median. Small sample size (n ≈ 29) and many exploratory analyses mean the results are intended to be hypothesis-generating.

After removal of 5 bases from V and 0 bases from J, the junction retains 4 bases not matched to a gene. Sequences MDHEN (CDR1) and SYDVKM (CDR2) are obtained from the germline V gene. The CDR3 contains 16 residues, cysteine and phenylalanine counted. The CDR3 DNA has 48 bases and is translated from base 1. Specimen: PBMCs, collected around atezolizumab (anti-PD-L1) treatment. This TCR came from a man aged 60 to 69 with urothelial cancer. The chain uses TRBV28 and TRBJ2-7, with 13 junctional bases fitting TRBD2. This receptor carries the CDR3 CASSPGTSGISYEQYF. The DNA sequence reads TGTGCCAGCAGTCCGGGGACTAGCGGGATCTCCTACGAGCAGTACTTC.